The text below deals with one T cell receptor beta chain. Antigen: not known. The conserved final phenylalanine or tryptophan is absent from the CDR3, which likely points to a read error. V was pared by 6 bases and J by 0 bases, with 13 bases of the junction left unmatched. The germline gives CDR1 SGHAT, CDR2 FQNNGV. This CDR3 is built from 18 residues. This record comes from a study of T cell repertoires in cytomegalovirus infection. Whole-study context: Signatures in public TCR beta sequences pointed to both CMV infection and matching HLA type.

Overall study findings and caveats: In two of eight donors, the top clonotype was HLA-C-restricted CMV-specific. Carriers of CMV plus the relevant HLA were identified by cumulative public TCR beta family frequency.

TCRdb reanalysed the reads using MiXCR and keeps one entry per CDR3 protein. The table has 680,000 or so distinct CDR3 sequences, 35% seen once. The clonotype was recovered from a human donor in good health (CMV status not recorded). Some clones in this sample may be carry-over from other donors' samples. J is TRBJ1-3 and V is TRBV11-2, with 8 bases aligning to TRBD1. The specimen was PBMCs. The DNA for the CDR3 is TGTGCCAGCAGTTCCTTTTCGCGGACAGGGATCTCTGGAAACACCATATATTGT. It is translated as CASSSFSRTGISGNTIYC.